Presented here are 7 T cell receptor beta chains from one specimen sequenced in a study of regulatory T cells in long-lasting Graves disease. Library construction for TCR beta used iRepertoire HTBI primers and Arm-PCR of CDR3 regions. TCRdb analysed the multiplex PCR reads with MiXCR anew, one entry per CDR3 protein. This repertoire shows roughly 450,000 distinct CDR3 sequences, less than 25% found once; its top ten account for roughly 28%. The time point was: persistent/refractory GD, antithyroid drugs over 5 years with positive TRAb. Making the TCR library involved RNA that had been extracted from PBMCs. Sequences were derived from peripheral blood mononuclear cells (PBMCs), sampled when the disease was refractory, from a patient treated with antithyroid drugs. Every receptor here comes from a female donor with Graves disease.

This clonotype occurred many times. The chain joins TRBV6-1 to TRBJ1-5; 10 bases agree with TRBD1. Germline V CDR1 and CDR2: MNHNS, SASEGT. With 6 bases clipped from V and 4 bases from J, the junction kept 6 bases outside the gene matches. This CDR3 is 15 amino acids long. The CDR3 loop is CASRVRDRGNQPQHF. As DNA, the CDR3 is TGTGCCAGCAGAGTCCGGGACAGGGGAAATCAGCCCCAGCATTTT.

This clonotype was seen ten or more times. CDR3 DNA sequence: TGTGCCAGCAGTGAGAGCCCAGTTAAACGGGCCTACGAGCAGTACTTC. Translation gives CASSESPVKRAYEQYF. The J gene is TRBJ2-7, the V gene TRBV2; no definite D call. V was shortened by 3 bases and J by 2 bases, with 17 bases between the two germline ends. The CDR3 runs 16 residues. Germline V lookup: CDR1 SNHLY, CDR2 FYNNEI.

The sample holds a few counts of this clonotype. The rearrangement joins TRBV7-9 to TRBJ1-2; unclear D gene. The V gene lost 5 bases and the J gene lost 6 bases, with 13 bases spanning the gap. Germline CDR1 SEHNR, CDR2 FQNEAQ (reference sequence). This CDR3 contains 13 residues. CDR3 region: CASSATNVDGYTF. CDR3 coding DNA: TGTGCCAGCAGCGCCACGAACGTGGATGGCTACACCTTC.

This clonotype has only a few counts. The CDR3 DNA sequence: TGTGCCAGCAGTGCCACAGGAGAACTAGCCAAAAACATTCAGTACTTC. It encodes CASSATGELAKNIQYF. The chain joins TRBV28 to TRBJ2-4; D possibly corresponds to TRBD1 (5 bases). The CDR3 extends over 16 amino acids. CDR1 is MDHEN, CDR2 SYDVKM, per germline. V was shortened by 5 bases and J by 0 bases, with 14 bases between the two germline ends.

This clonotype was detected only a few times. This chain joins TRBV6-1 and TRBJ1-1; TRBD1 is a possible D gene (6 bases). Trimming took 6 bases from V and 0 from J, leaving 14 bases between them. The CDR3 runs to 15 residues. CDR1 and CDR2 from the germline V gene are MNHNS and SASEGT. The CDR3 sequence is CASSRAGTMNTEAFF. CDR3 DNA: TGTGCCAGCAGCCGCGCCGGGACAATGAACACTGAAGCTTTCTTT.

V gene TRBV6-2 or TRBV6-3 combines with J gene TRBJ2-1; 10 nucleotides line up with TRBD1. Germline loops: CDR1 MNHEY, CDR2 SVGEGT. CDR3 size: 15 residues. J lost 7 bases, V lost 5 bases, and 8 bases had no gene match. DNA of the CDR3: TGTGCCAGCAGTGAGCCGGGACAGGGGTGGAATGAGCAGTTCTTC. Protein sequence: CASSEPGQGWNEQFF.

The chain has TRBV28 and TRBJ1-2; tentatively, D is TRBD1 (6 bases). CDR3 length: 14 amino acids. Between the trimmed V and J ends, which lost 8 bases and 5 bases, there was a span of 18 bases. Per the germline V gene, CDR1 is MDHEN and CDR2 is SYDVKM. CDR3 region: CASLGGVQGYGYTF. The CDR3 DNA is TGTGCCAGCTTGGGGGGAGTCCAGGGGTATGGCTACACCTTC.